Listed below are T cell receptor beta chains from one sample, sequenced in a study of T cell responses to AZD1222 COVID-19 vaccine. Profiling relied on immunoSEQ multiplex PCR, and the TCRdb table lists in-frame clones only, not all of them. The sample carries 30,000 to 35,000 clones, approximately 80% recorded once. The source material was peripheral blood, sampled 28 days after the second AZD1222 dose. The receptors come from an adult who received the AZD1222 COVID-19 vaccine. CDR3s include the opening cysteine and the closing phenylalanine or tryptophan. A D gene is named only where the DNA matches it firmly. Rows may omit the clone size; those that give it use once, few, many or a size class.

TRBV29-1	.	.	TRBJ2-1	TGCAGCGTGGGAAAGGGTCCTGAGCAGTTCTTC	CSVGKGPEQFF
TRBV27	.	.	TRBJ1-5	TGTGCCAGCTCACGAGACTTGAATCAGCCCCAGCATTTT	CASSRDLNQPQHF
TRBV6-5	TRBD1	.	TRBJ1-1	TGTGCCAGCAGGACAGGGGGAAGTACTGAAGCTTTCTTT	CASRTGGSTEAFF
TRBV5-4	.	.	TRBJ1-2	TGTGCCAGCAGCCCCCGGGACAAACTCCCATATGGCTACACCTTC	CASSPRDKLPYGYTF
TRBV18	TRBD2	.	TRBJ2-1	TGTGCCAGCTCGCTTACTAGCGGGAGGGTTGGAGAGCAGTTCTTC	CASSLTSGRVGEQFF
TRBV24-1	TRBD1	.	TRBJ2-3	TGTGCCACCAGTGATAAGACAGGGGGGGGCACAGATACGCAGTATTTT	CATSDKTGGGTDTQYF
TRBV9	.	medium-sized	TRBJ1-4	TGTGCCAGCAGCCAAGGGGCCGCAGTTTGGAATGAAAAACTGTTTTTT	CASSQGAAVWNEKLFF
TRBV20-1	.	.	TRBJ2-7	TGCAGTGCTACCTCCGGACAGTACTTC	CSATSGQYF
TRBV18	TRBD1	.	TRBJ2-3	TGTGCCAGCTCACTGACAGGGGGCGCAGATACGCAGTATTTT	CASSLTGGADTQYF
TRBV5-1	TRBD2	.	TRBJ2-5	TGCGCCAGCAGCTTGAGGCTAGCGGGAGGCTCAAGAGAGGCCCAGTACTTC	CASSLRLAGGSREAQYF
TRBV12-5	.	.	TRBJ1-3	TGTGCTAGCCTGACAGTCTCTGGAAACACCATATATTTT	CASLTVSGNTIYF
TRBV18	TRBD2	few	TRBJ2-3	TGTGCCAGCTCACGATCCCCACTAGCGCGGGTAGGGGGCACAGATACGCAGTATTTT	CASSRSPLARVGGTDTQYF
TRBV29-1	.	.	TRBJ1-5	TGCAGCGTTGGTGTGGGGTTTAGCAATCAGCCCCAGCATTTT	CSVGVGFSNQPQHF
TRBV6-5	TRBD1	.	TRBJ1-2	TGTGCCAGCAGGATCCGGGACAGGGGCAGCTATGGCTACACCTTC	CASRIRDRGSYGYTF
TRBV10-3	TRBD1	few	TRBJ1-2	TGTGCCATCAGTGAGTCGGGGACAGGGGGTAACTATGGCTACACCTTC	CAISESGTGGNYGYTF
TRBV5-1	.	.	TRBJ1-1	TGCGCCAGCAGCCGACAGGACCTGAACACTGAAGCTTTCTTT	CASSRQDLNTEAFF
TRBV29-1	TRBD1	.	TRBJ2-1	TGCAGCAAAACCGGGACAGCATACAATGAGCAGTTCTTC	CSKTGTAYNEQFF
TRBV7-2	.	.	TRBJ2-1	TGTGCCAGCACTTTAGCCGCCTCCTACAATGAGCAGTTCTTC	CASTLAASYNEQFF
TRBV7-9	.	.	TRBJ1-5	TGTGCCAGCAGCTCCTACGGGGGCAATCAGCCCCAGCATTTT	CASSSYGGNQPQHF
TRBV13	TRBD1	few	TRBJ1-4	TGTGCCAGCAGCCCCGACAGGGTCGGGGAAAAACTGTTTTTT	CASSPDRVGEKLFF
TRBV28	.	.	TRBJ1-3	TGTGCCAGCAGTTTAGGAGACACCATATATTTT	CASSLGDTIYF
TRBV2	.	.	TRBJ1-6	TGTGCCAGCAGTGACAGGGAATTTTCACCCCTCCACTTT	CASSDREFSPLHF
TRBV6-5	.	.	TRBJ1-4	TGTGCCAGCAGTTGGACCAGTAGAGGCGAAAAACTGTTTTTT	CASSWTSRGEKLFF
TRBV6-5	TRBD2	.	TRBJ2-3	TGTGCCAGCGGACTAGCAGATACGCAGTATTTT	CASGLADTQYF
TRBV6-1	.	.	TRBJ1-5	TGTGCCAGCAGTGAAGGCGACAAAAGCTGGGCTAGCAATCAGCCCCAGCATTTT	CASSEGDKSWASNQPQHF
TRBV7-6	.	once	TRBJ2-1	TGTGCCAGCATGAGGCAGGGAGCCTACAATGAGCAGTTCTTC	CASMRQGAYNEQFF
TRBV18	.	.	TRBJ1-1	TGTGCCAGCTCACCACCGTCGAAGAACACTGAAGCTTTCTTT	CASSPPSKNTEAFF
TRBV29-1	.	.	TRBJ2-6	TGCAGCGTTGAGGGCGGAGGCTCTGGGGCCAACGTCCTGACTTTC	CSVEGGGSGANVLTF
TRBV15	.	.	TRBJ1-1	TGTGCCACCAGCCTCGGAGGTAGGACGACTGAAGCTTTCTTT	CATSLGGRTTEAFF
TRBV7-2	.	.	TRBJ1-2	TGTGCCAGCAGCTTAGGGGGTTCTCGTAACTATGGCTACACCTTC	CASSLGGSRNYGYTF
TRBV5-1	TRBD2	once	TRBJ2-5	TGCGCCAGCAGCTCCCTCGGGGGGGGTCTAGAGACCCAGTACTTC	CASSSLGGGLETQYF